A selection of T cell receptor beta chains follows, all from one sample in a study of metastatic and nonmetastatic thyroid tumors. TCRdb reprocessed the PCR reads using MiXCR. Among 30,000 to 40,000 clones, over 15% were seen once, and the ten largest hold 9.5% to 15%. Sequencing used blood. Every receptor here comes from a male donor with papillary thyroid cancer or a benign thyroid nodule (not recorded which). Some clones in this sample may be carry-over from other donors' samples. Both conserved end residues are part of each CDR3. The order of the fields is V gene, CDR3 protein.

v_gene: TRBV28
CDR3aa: CASSPDRRPNQPQHF

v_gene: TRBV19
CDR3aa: CASRRGAHYGYTF

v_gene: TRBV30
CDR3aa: CAWSRENEQYF

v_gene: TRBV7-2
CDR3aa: CASSPSPTAGSYEQYF

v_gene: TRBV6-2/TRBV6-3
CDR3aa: CATRQGWNQPQHF

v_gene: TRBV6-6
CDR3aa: CASSYSYMNQPQHF

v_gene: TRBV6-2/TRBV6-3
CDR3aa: CASSYSGESTGGANSPLHF

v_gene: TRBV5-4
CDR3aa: CASSLSTGPNEKLFF

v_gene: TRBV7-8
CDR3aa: CASTRREGETQYF

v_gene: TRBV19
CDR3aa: CASAPVGQGNSPLHF

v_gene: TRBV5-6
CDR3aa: CASSLGGQETQYF

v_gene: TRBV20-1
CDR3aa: CSAQPLGTSGGARSEQFF

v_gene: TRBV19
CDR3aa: CASSSRLAGGHYNEQFF

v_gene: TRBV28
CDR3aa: CASSFQDGNSNQPQHF

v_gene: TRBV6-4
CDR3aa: CASSDTSEHEQFF

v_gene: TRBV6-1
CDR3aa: CATNLLLGPGELFF

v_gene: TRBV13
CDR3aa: CASSSGLADFNEQFF

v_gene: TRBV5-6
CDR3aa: CASSFRDGETQYF

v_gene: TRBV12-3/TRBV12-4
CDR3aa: CASRTGTANTEAFF

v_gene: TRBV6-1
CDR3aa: CASSITGTGNTEAFF

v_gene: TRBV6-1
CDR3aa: CASTETSGRDEQYF

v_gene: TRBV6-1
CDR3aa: CAGSAGTGNTAGELFF

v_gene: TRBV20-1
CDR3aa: CSAPWGGRWGGEQFF

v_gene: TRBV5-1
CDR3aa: CASSLNGGGYNEQFF

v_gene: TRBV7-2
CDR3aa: CASSTIRTANNEKLFF

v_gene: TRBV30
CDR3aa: CAWSPSGADNSPLHF

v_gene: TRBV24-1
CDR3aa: CATSTGQGYGYTF

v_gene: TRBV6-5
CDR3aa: CASSYSYMNQPQNF

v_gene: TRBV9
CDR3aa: CASTRLAGFNEQFF

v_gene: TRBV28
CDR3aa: CASSLRGGLGGYTF

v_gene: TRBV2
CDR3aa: CASSPASGNTGELFF

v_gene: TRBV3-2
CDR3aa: CASSQDRDRGNYGYTF

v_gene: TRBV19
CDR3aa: CASSLGQFYEQYF

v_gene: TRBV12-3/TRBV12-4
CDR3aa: CASNRQGGGSGANFLTF

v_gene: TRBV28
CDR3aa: CASSSSFYGYTF

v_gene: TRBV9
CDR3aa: CASSPQWREELFF

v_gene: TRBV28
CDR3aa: CASTGDVDGARYEQYF

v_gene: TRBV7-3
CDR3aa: CASSLGLGEAGELFF

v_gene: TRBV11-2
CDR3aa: CASSISGTGNEQFF

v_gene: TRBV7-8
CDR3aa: CASSSLIGSYTF

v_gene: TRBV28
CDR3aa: CASSIYGQTSTDTQYF